This T cell receptor (beta chain) was identified during a study of shared clonotypes between healthy human individuals. The study, taken as a whole, reports: Shared clonotypes across all four donors exceeded non-shared ones in generation probability. Clonotype sharing among donors was thought likely to change with sequencing depth.

About this clone: Its antigen is still unknown.

Every subset's genomic DNA went evenly onto several immunoSEQ plates. Method: immunoSEQ multiplex PCR; TCRdb's copy keeps in-frame clones and lacks some. The sample lists hundreds of thousands of clones, 73% seen once, with 1.5% to 2% in the top ten. The V end lost 1 base, the J end lost 2 bases, and 13 bases lay between the germline ends. This CDR3 spans 16 amino acids. Germline V gives CDR1 SGHAT, CDR2 FQNNGV. The chain employs TRBV11-2 and TRBJ2-3, with TRBD2 as a possible D gene (7 bases). The sequencing input was memory CD4+ T cells sorted from blood. Stated subset: CD45RA-negative fraction. The TCR sequence derives from a woman aged 25 to 39 in good health. The CDR3 region has the DNA TGTGCCAGCAGCTTAGGGCCAGCGGGACACACAGATACGCAGTATTTT. Amino acids: CASSLGPAGHTDTQYF.